This T cell receptor (beta chain) was observed in a study of control samples from healthy donors and cancer patients. Trimming stripped 4 bases from V and 5 bases from J, with 14 bases between. Germline CDR1 and CDR2: SGHTA and FQGNSA. The CDR3 covers 14 residues. Sequencing was performed with immunoSEQ multiplex PCR; in TCRdb, only in-frame clones are kept and a portion is missing. The sample lists 98,000 or so clones, about 80% occurring once. The sequencing input was blood. This chain connects TRBV7-2 to TRBJ2-5; D possibly corresponds to TRBD2 (5 bases). The clonotype originates from a woman aged 25-40 years in good health. CDR3 amino acids: CASSSLPGMETQYF. The CDR3 nucleotides are TGTGCCAGCAGCTCCCTCCCGGGGATGGAGACCCAGTACTTC.